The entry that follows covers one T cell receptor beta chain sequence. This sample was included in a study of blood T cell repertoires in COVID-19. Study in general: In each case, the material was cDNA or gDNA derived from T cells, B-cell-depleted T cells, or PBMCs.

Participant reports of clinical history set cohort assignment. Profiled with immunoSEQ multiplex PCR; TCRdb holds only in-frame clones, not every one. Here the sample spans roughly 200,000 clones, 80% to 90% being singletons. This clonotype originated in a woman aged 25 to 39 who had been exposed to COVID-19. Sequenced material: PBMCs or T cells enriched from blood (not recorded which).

The CDR3 is CASSATGTGGSYEQYF. CDR3 nucleotides: TGTGCCAGCAGCGCAACCGGGACAGGGGGATCCTACGAGCAGTACTTC. This chain uses TRBV9 with TRBJ2-7; the match to TRBD1 covers 11 bases. From germline, CDR1 is SGDLS and CDR2 YYNGEE. The CDR3 runs 16 residues. V was pared by 3 bases and J by 1 base, with 6 bases of the junction left unmatched.